This T cell receptor (beta chain) is drawn from a study of T cells in Graves' hyperthyroidism and ophthalmopathy. The CDR3 covers 13 residues. Germline CDR1 MDHEN, CDR2 SYDVKM. The ends were cut back, 6 bases at V and 5 bases at J, with 13 bases in the middle. Thyroid ultrasound and orbital computed tomography, with clinical symptoms and serum thyroxine and TRAb, informed diagnoses. This clonotype was counted at least ten times. TCR beta CDR3 regions were amplified from RNA transcripts. First-round RT-PCR of the TCR CDR3 relied on the HTBI primer set. TCRdb reanalysed the multiplex PCR reads using MiXCR and keeps one entry per CDR3 protein. Among hundreds of thousands of distinct CDR3 sequences listed, approximately 14% were seen once.

The source is a woman aged 40 to 50 with Graves' ophthalmopathy. Material: blood. V is TRBV28 and J is TRBJ1-1, with D possibly being TRBD1 (6 bases). CDR3 coding DNA: TGTGCCAGCAGGAAAGAGGGGGGAACTGAAGCTTTCTTT. Encoded protein: CASRKEGGTEAFF.